Described below is a single T cell receptor beta chain sequence and its context. The antigen is not known. Naive CD8 cells lacked CD45RO, underwent positive selection for CCR7 and left out terminally differentiated effector memory CD45RA+ cells. In the sorted-subset replicate PCRs, 150 to 200 ng DNA, roughly 29,000 T cell genomes, was used. Some clones are missing from TCRdb's copy, which holds only in-frame ones; the method was immunoSEQ multiplex PCR. The repertoire has about 650,000 clones, roughly 95% of them found once; the top ten carry 0.11%. This sample stems from a study of shared clonotypes between healthy human individuals. Study-wide results and limits: Few donors restricted represented genetic and exposure-history diversity.

The receptor was derived from a woman in her 30s in good health. Sequencing was performed on naive CD8+ T cells sorted from blood.

CDR3 sequence (DNA): TGTGCCAGCAGCTTAGGACCTGAACCGGTACAGGGGGGGTTTTTCGTGGACACCTTC. Translated, it gives CASSLGPEPVQGGFFVDTF. V usage is TRBV13 and J usage is TRBJ1-2, with 8 bases fitting TRBD1. Germline CDR1 and CDR2: PRHDT and FYEKMQ (reference sequence). The CDR3 consists of 19 residues. The trim removed 0 bases at V and 12 bases at J, leaving 24 bases unmatched.